The 14 T cell receptor beta chains listed next were all sequenced from one sample in a study of shared clonotypes between healthy human individuals. This table comes from immunoSEQ multiplex PCR, and its TCRdb copy is limited to in-frame clones, with some not included. The sample gives over a million clones, roughly 96% of which show up once; approximately 1.1% is in the top ten. Sequencing was carried out using naive CD4+ T cells sorted from blood. Subset given: CD45RA+ positively selected. Source of these receptors: a man aged 30 to 39 in good health.

This clone has a single count. This chain joins TRBV28 and TRBJ1-5; no clear D gene. The CDR3 has 15 amino acids. Germline V gene sequence: CDR1 MDHEN, CDR2 SYDVKM. The germline V and J ends were trimmed by 7 bases and 4 bases, with 17 bases remaining between them. Here the CDR3 DNA reads TGTGCCAGCAAGCTCCGAGGCGGTTATAATCAGCCCCAGCATTTT. This gives the protein CASKLRGGYNQPQHF. The full variable domain, in which reference TRBV28 and TRBJ1-5 provide the parts outside the CDR3, is DVKVTQSSRYLVKRTGEKVFLECVQDMDHENMFWYRQDPGLGLRLIYFSYDVKMKEKGDIPEGYSVSREKKERFSLILESASTNQTSMYLCASKLRGGYNQPQHFGDGTRLSIL.

The rearrangement joins TRBV11-3 to TRBJ2-1; 12 nucleotides match TRBD2. Germline V gene sequence: CDR1 SGHNT, CDR2 YENEEA. The CDR3 covers 18 residues. V shed 0 bases and J 4 bases; nucleotides not matched to a gene: 7. This CDR3 reads CASSLDPSGRAGYNEQFF. In DNA form, the CDR3 reads TGTGCCAGCAGCTTAGATCCTAGCGGGAGGGCCGGGTACAATGAGCAGTTCTTC.

This sequence joins TRBV2 and TRBJ1-4; D is possibly TRBD1 (6 bases). This CDR3 has 16 residues. V dropped 6 bases and J dropped 0 bases, with 14 bases sitting between them. CDR1 SNHLY and CDR2 FYNNEI come from the germline V gene. CDR3: CASREQGHATNEKLFF. CDR3 nucleotide sequence: TGTGCCAGCAGAGAACAGGGCCATGCAACTAATGAAAAACTGTTTTTT.

The V and J genes are TRBV7-2 and TRBJ2-1; 7 positions match TRBD2. Trimming removed 3 bases from V and 9 bases from J; junction bases left unmatched: 8. The CDR3 extends over 14 amino acids. Germline CDR1 SGHTA, CDR2 FQGNSA. The CDR3 DNA reads as TGTGCCAGCAGCTTTAGGGCGGGAGACAGTGAGCAGTTCTTC. Its protein product is CASSFRAGDSEQFF.

The chain is built from TRBV18 and TRBJ1-3; D is unresolved. The V end lost 1 base, the J end lost 0 bases, and 7 bases lay between the germline ends. Looked up from germline, CDR1 is KGHSH and CDR2 is LQKENI. CDR3 length equals 15 residues. The DNA for the CDR3 is TGTGCCAGCTCACCACTTTCGGCCTCTGGAAACACCATATATTTT. This codes for CASSPLSASGNTIYF.

The chain carries TRBV6-5 and TRBJ1-5, with TRBD1 identical over 7 bases. This CDR3 contains 13 residues. Germline V gene lookup returns CDR1 MNHEY and CDR2 SVGAGI. The ends lost 5 bases at V and 7 bases at J; junction bases unmatched: 5. CDR3 sequence reads: CASSADRVQPQHF. CDR3 bases: TGTGCCAGCAGTGCCGACAGGGTACAGCCCCAGCATTTT.

The J gene is TRBJ1-1, the V gene TRBV5-1, with a weak D call TRBD1 (6 bases). Per the germline V gene, CDR1 is SGHRS and CDR2 is YFSETQ. The CDR3 is 14 amino acids. Trimming took 4 bases from V and 4 from J, leaving 14 bases between them. The CDR3 region has the DNA TGCGCCAGCAGCAAAGACAGGAGGGCCACTGAAGCTTTCTTT. Residues: CASSKDRRATEAFF. The complete variable domain, with remaining parts taken from reference TRBV5-1 and TRBJ1-1, reads KAGVTQTPRYLIKTRGQQVTLSCSPISGHRSVSWYQQTPGQGLQFLFEYFSETQRNKGNFPGRFSGRQFSNSRSEMNVSTLELGDSALYLCASSKDRRATEAFFGQGTRLTVV.

The chain employs TRBV10-3 and TRBJ2-5; 11 nucleotides match TRBD1. V lost 10 bases to trimming and J lost 1 base; unmatched junction nucleotides: 5. Germline loops: CDR1 ENHRY, CDR2 SYGVKD. The CDR3 covers 14 residues. DNA for the CDR3: TGTGCCACGGCGGGGACAGGGGGCCAAGAGACCCAGTACTTC. This gives the protein CATAGTGGQETQYF.

This sequence joins TRBV6-1 and TRBJ1-5; D gene unclear. V was shortened by 4 bases and J by 2 bases, with 15 bases between the two germline ends. Germline values: CDR1 MNHNS, CDR2 SASEGT. The CDR3 consists of 16 residues. CDR3 nucleotide sequence: TGTGCCAGCAGTGCCCCATCGATGTTGGGCAATCAGCCCCAGCATTTT. Translation: CASSAPSMLGNQPQHF.

In nucleotides, the CDR3 is TGCGCCAGCAGCGTCGGGACAGTCAGATCCTACGAGCAGTACTTC. Residues: CASSVGTVRSYEQYF. This chain connects TRBV5-1 to TRBJ2-7; 7 bases fit TRBD1. The germline V gene encodes CDR1 SGHRS and CDR2 YFSETQ. This CDR3 has 15 amino acids. The V segment lost 4 bases and the J segment 1 base; nucleotides outside the gene matches: 8. Supplemented by reference TRBV5-1 and TRBJ2-7, the full variable domain reads KAGVTQTPRYLIKTRGQQVTLSCSPISGHRSVSWYQQTPGQGLQFLFEYFSETQRNKGNFPGRFSGRQFSNSRSEMNVSTLELGDSALYLCASSVGTVRSYEQYFGPGTRLTVT.

The rearrangement uses TRBV9 and TRBJ2-1; 8 nucleotides line up with TRBD2. With 1 base clipped from V and 7 bases from J, the junction kept 10 bases outside the gene matches. Germline values: CDR1 SGDLS, CDR2 YYNGEE. This CDR3 spans 16 amino acids. The CDR3 nucleotides are TGTGCCAGCAGCGTATTGGCAGCGGGAGCGCATAATGAGCAGTTCTTC. Amino acids: CASSVLAAGAHNEQFF.

V is TRBV9 and J is TRBJ2-5; D unresolved. V gave up 1 base and J gave up 3 bases, with 7 bases separating them. The CDR3 is made up of 13 amino acids. CDR1 is SGDLS, CDR2 YYNGEE, per germline. The DNA for the CDR3 is TGTGCCAGCAGCGTAAGCAAGGAAGAGACCCAGTACTTC. This translates into CASSVSKEETQYF.

The chain recombines TRBV29-1 with TRBJ2-5; 10 nucleotides agree with TRBD2. The CDR3 sequence is 13 residues long. V was clipped by 7 bases and J by 3 bases; unmatched bases: 5. The germline CDR1 and CDR2 sequences are SQVTM and ANQGSEA. Here the CDR3 reads CSATSGTKETQYF. CDR3 bases: TGCAGCGCAACTAGCGGGACTAAAGAGACCCAGTACTTC.

The chain employs TRBV4-1 and TRBJ1-3; D possibly corresponds to TRBD1 (5 bases). Trimming cost V 4 bases and J 8 bases, with 18 bases left between them. Germline assignment: CDR1 MGHRA and CDR2 YSYEKL. CDR3 length: 15 residues. The CDR3 loop reads CASSLEQAGEDTIYF. For the CDR3, the DNA is TGCGCCAGCAGCCTCGAACAGGCTGGGGAGGACACCATATATTTT.